This TCR beta chain was recorded in a study of blood T cell repertoires in COVID-19. It was during active infection that Seattle patients were enrolled and then longitudinally followed. Under the authors' procedure: Counts of nucleated cells, estimated from reference gene primer amplification, were obtained. The data were produced by immunoSEQ multiplex PCR, yet TCRdb's version contains in-frame clones alone and is incomplete. V, J and clone size derive from that table, while D and trimming were established from the DNA sequence. The data contain 150,000 or so clones, around 87% of them singletons. V was pared by 6 bases and J by 8 bases, with 7 bases of the junction left unmatched. This CDR3 region has 14 residues. The germline gives CDR1 SNHLY, CDR2 FYNNEI.

V is TRBV2 and J is TRBJ1-4, with 9 positions matching TRBD1. This sequence was found in a man aged 18 to 29 with COVID-19, enrolled during active disease. What was sequenced was peripheral blood. Written as DNA, the CDR3 is TGTGCCAGCAGGTCCGGGACAGGGCCGGAAAAACTGTTTTTT. It codes for CASRSGTGPEKLFF.